The sequence of this T cell receptor (beta chain) was determined in a study of cytomegalovirus exposure and HLA in healthy donors (dated by TCRdb to between 2016 and 2019). Turning to the overall study: According to an earlier analysis of 550 to 700 of the donors, roughly 180 million T cells yielded approximately 120 million unique TCR beta sequences and less than 300 Gb of sequence data. Across 398 genotyped donors of the cohort, an average of roughly 200,000 unique TCR beta nucleotide sequences per donor were sequenced, and about a sixth of those sequences were non-productive. The study aimed to test whether signatures of past pathogen exposure could be identified by cataloging public T cell receptors. In a later analysis, previously published TCR beta repertoires from fewer than 750 donors were re-analyzed and high-resolution HLA genotyping was added so that TCR occurrence patterns could be studied. In addition to the first cohort of around 670 subjects, a separate validation cohort of approximately 130 different subjects was used. An earlier analysis of 587 of the donors used high-throughput TCR beta sequencing to judge whether each TCR beta V gene segment behaved as functional or pseudogenic. Both class I and class II loci were covered by HLA typing, at four-digit resolution. Of the roughly 400 genotyped donors, about 80% fell in the genetic ancestry cluster associated with self-reported Caucasian donors. Every repertoire in the discovery cohort had been generated on one and the same sequencing platform. Donor age, sex, ethnicity and CMV serostatus were collected together with the repertoire data. To predict cytomegalovirus infection status, the study brought together high-throughput TCR immunosequencing, statistical association of individual TCRs with disease status, and machine learning. Five DR-DQ haplotypes were handled as single units for association and clustering, since linkage in the cohort was strong. The study profiled the T cell repertoires of 500 to 800 subjects by immunosequencing and related them to cytomegalovirus serostatus. An early release covering roughly 600 HLA-typed donors comprised about 320 gigabases of sequencing data and tens of millions of unique TCR sequences. The later analysis used no new phenotypic data to find candidate immune exposures, relying instead on TCR beta sequences and their occurrence across donors. The number of donors typed differed by locus, with about 629-630 for A, B, C, DRB1 and DQB1, approximately 500 for DQA1, 600 to 610 for DPA1, and around 450 for DPB1. Genome-wide SNP genotypes for about 65% of the 666 donors were used in a later genetic analysis, which treated that subset as a discovery cohort. Paper-wide results and their limitations: A cluster of highly shared sequence variants was judged likely to represent a technical artifact of the sequencing pipeline. Because counts were too low, seventeen rarely observed V segments, including chromosome 9 orphons, were excluded from the earlier analysis of fewer than 650 of the donors. The study gave a list of 150 to 200 TCR beta chains associated with cytomegalovirus. A further reported finding was that TCR beta sequences accurately predicted the HLA-A and HLA-B alleles for most subjects in the first cohort. According to a later analysis, parvovirus B19, influenza, CMV and Epstein-Barr virus appeared linked to several top co-occurrence clusters. Some IMGT-functional V segments, including TRBV6-2 and TRBV6-3, could not be told apart with the 87-base-pair reads, so those segments were excluded. Most TCR sequences were observed very rarely across donors, whereas some public TCRs were present in many individuals. Cytomegalovirus status was reported to be diagnosed by the classifier with high specificity and sensitivity in both the original and validation cohorts. In a later analysis, the rate of TCR association differed among HLA loci, with DRB1 alleles having the most associated TCRs and HLA-C alleles having the fewest. An earlier analysis of some 590 of the donors showed that most TCR beta V segments appeared in productive rearrangements either about 90% or about 30% of the time, which broadly matched IMGT annotations. The presence/absence analyses assumed that sequencing depth was roughly uniform across donors, and that assumption may not be true. In this cohort, only TCR beta chains were sequenced, and detectable features were limited by the absence of alpha or paired-chain data. The authors suggested that the approach could potentially be generalized to other disease states and immunological phenotypes. Strong co-occurrence of HLA alleles, especially DR and DQ, made assigning TCR associations to individual alleles difficult. Because HLA typing was unavailable for some donors at each locus, only the typed subset was used in association tests. Three of the identified cytomegalovirus-associated TCR beta chains were confirmed in vitro to be specific for cytomegalovirus antigens. For the cohort, immune exposure information was limited to CMV serostatus. A later genetic analysis associated a missense DCLRE1C variant with V-gene and J-gene trimming of TCR beta chains, and an independent cohort replicated the association. Correlated functional status among segregating V segments might reflect linkage disequilibrium, but an unknown experimental factor could not be ruled out. A later analysis found that HLA-associated TCR beta chains were more clonally expanded and had lower generation probabilities than equally common non-associated chains. Specific HLA alleles were associated with 15,000 to 20,000 TCR beta sequences at a false discovery rate of 0.05 in a later analysis. In a later analysis, most CMV-associated TCR beta chains were found to appear HLA-restricted, with HLA associations seemingly driven largely by CMV exposure. According to a later genetic analysis, donors in an Asian-associated ancestry cluster had fewer N-insertions in productive TCRs than the approximately 670-donor mean.

Sequences SGDLS (CDR1) and YYNGEE (CDR2) are obtained from the germline V gene. The CDR3 goes from the cysteine to the phenylalanine over 14 residues. Only CDR3 DNA is held: 42 bases, read in frame from base 1. V is cut back by 4 bases and J by 8 bases, with 9 bases in the junction unmatched. The cohort consisted of some 670 healthy bone marrow donors. Cohort members were all nominally healthy when sampled, although unrecorded immune exposures were likely present. The donor tested CMV seronegative and was one of the 352 seronegative cohort members. Each donor provided a peripheral blood sample, and peripheral blood mononuclear cells were used for TCR beta sequencing. Genomic DNA was extracted from the blood cell samples with the Qiagen DNeasy Blood Extraction Kit. The method behind the library was the immunoSEQ multiplex PCR assay. The multiplex PCR relied on a mix of 60 forward primers for TCR Vbeta segments and 13 reverse primers for TCR Jbeta segments. The CDR3 region of rearranged TCR beta genes was amplified from genomic DNA by a multiplex PCR assay. The amplified TCR beta libraries were sequenced on the Illumina HiSeq System as 87-base-pair reads. In the original analysis: Across the 500 to 850 repertoires, a later analysis counted some 81 million unique TCR beta chains, some 11 million of which were shared by at least two donors. To remove PCR and sequencing errors, raw reads were error-corrected and collapsed into unique sequences using a nearest-neighbor algorithm that merged closely related sequences. To assign V, D and J gene segments, CDR3 sequences were aligned to IMGT reference sequences. For a sequence to be retained, a match of at least six nucleotides to both a V gene segment and a J gene segment was required. Rearrangements were classified as productive when the CDR3 lacked stop codons and remained in frame with V and J, and all other rearrangements were classified as non-productive. Following IMGT convention, CDR3 was defined as the stretch from the second conserved V-encoded cysteine up to the conserved J-encoded phenylalanine. In an earlier analysis of just under 600 of the donors, sequences lacking an unambiguous match to a single V gene segment were excluded. In an earlier analysis of some 590 of the donors, a V segment was called functional when productive rearrangements were above 56.7%, and segregating when the standard deviation between donors exceeded 5%. A statistical classification framework was developed to diagnose cytomegalovirus status using the catalog of TCR beta chain sequences. In a later analysis, TCR nucleotide sequences were compared against IMGT/GENE-DB human TR gene sequences so that V and J genes could be assigned. A later analysis assigned CDR3 sequences and most-parsimonious VDJ recombination scenarios with the TCRdist pipeline. In a later analysis, each TCR beta chain was defined by its CDR3 amino acid sequence together with its V-gene family, and reads without a unique V-gene family were excluded. As a way to deal with suspected cross-contamination and a sequencing artifact, a later analysis dropped 592 nucleotide sequences that were highly shared and had low generation probability. For each public chain, a later analysis derived a clonal expansion index from normalized ranks of inferred template counts within each repertoire. In a later analysis, generation probabilities were computed using a VDJ recombination model fitted to out-of-frame rearrangements, and the results were checked against IGoR. A later analysis scored TCR-TCR, TCR-HLA and TCR-CMV co-occurrence with hypergeometric tests, applying a repertoire-size bias correction to TCR pairs. A later analysis estimated false discovery rates by permuting HLA or CMV assignments 20 times. In a later analysis, co-occurring TCRs were grouped using DBSCAN, and TCRdist sequence similarity was added for clustering within HLA-allele-positive subsets. Repertoires with fewer than 30,000 or more than 120,000 public chains, plus five repertoires with anomalous nucleotide sharing, were excluded from co-occurrence clustering. The table was pulled from immuneACCESS by TCRdb, which kept in-frame rearrangements only. Such tables lose some clones; where checked, under half of the loss comes from unresolved V genes, and the rest has no known cause. V, J and clone size are those of that table, while D and trimming were read from the DNA. For this sample the table gives approximately 120,000 clones, of which roughly 70% were detected only once. The ten largest clonotypes hold under 8.5% of the sample.

On this clone: This receptor's antigen is unknown. Base qualities are not recorded, but no much larger clone differs from it by a single base.

The sequence was collected from a man aged 35-49 years in good health and CMV-seronegative. Source material: PBMCs. The rearrangement joined TRBV9 to TRBJ2-1, with TRBD1 matching 7 junction bases. CDR3 sequence: CASSTRTGLDEQFF. The nucleotide sequence is given as TGTGCCAGCAGCACCCGGACAGGTTTGGATGAGCAGTTCTTC.